Below, 14 T cell receptor beta chains from the same sample are listed, as sequenced in a study of shared T cell receptors in the human thymus. This table comes from immunoSEQ multiplex PCR, and its TCRdb copy is limited to in-frame clones, with some not included. The data contain 700,000 or so clones, roughly 88% of them singletons. This sample was also put to use in a study of human thymus T cells.

The sequencing input was thymocytes. The receptor set was obtained from a girl under three years old with a congenital heart defect.

This rearrangement joins TRBV14 to TRBJ2-2; tentatively, D is TRBD1 (6 bases). This CDR3 region has 19 residues. The V end was cut by 0 bases, the J end by 3 bases, with 20 bases between. Germline V gene lookup returns CDR1 SGHDN and CDR2 FVKESK. The CDR3 DNA reads as TGTGCCAGCAGCCAAGATCGATATGGAAACAGGGCGGACACCGGGGAGCTGTTTTTT. As protein: CASSQDRYGNRADTGELFF.

The chain uses TRBV7-9 and TRBJ1-4, with unresolved D. V was shortened by 0 bases and J by 0 bases, with 17 bases between the two germline ends. The CDR3 is made up of 19 amino acids. Germline-derived CDR1 and CDR2 are SEHNR and FQNEAQ (reference sequence). The CDR3 coding sequence is TGTGCCAGCAGCTTAGCCCCACTTACTCGCCCCGCAACTAATGAAAAACTGTTTTTT. Translated, it gives CASSLAPLTRPATNEKLFF.

V and J are TRBV13 and TRBJ1-1; D call uncertain. The CDR3 runs to 14 residues. Trimming removed 2 bases from V and 4 bases from J, with 11 bases in between. Germline V gene data show CDR1 as PRHDT and CDR2 as FYEKMQ (reference sequence). The CDR3 coding sequence is TGTGCCAGCAGCTTACAACAGACCAGCACTGAAGCTTTCTTT. It codes for CASSLQQTSTEAFF.

The chain is built from TRBV10-1 and TRBJ1-6; 12 nucleotides align to TRBD1. Germline V gene lookup returns CDR1 WNHNN and CDR2 SYGVQD (reference sequence). V gave up 6 bases and J gave up 9 bases; unmatched junction bases: 0. The CDR3 length is 13 residues. The CDR3 DNA reads TGCGCCAGCAGGGGACAGGGGGCTTCACCCCTCCACTTT. It is translated as CASRGQGASPLHF.

This chain uses TRBV13 with TRBJ1-3; 7 positions match TRBD1. The CDR3 contains 14 residues. The trim removed 5 bases at V and 12 bases at J, leaving 13 bases unmatched. Germline V gives CDR1 PRHDT, CDR2 FYEKMQ (reference sequence). The CDR3 coding sequence is TGTGCCAGCAGCCTACTGGTAACAAGGGACAGCATATATTTT. It translates to CASSLLVTRDSIYF.

The chain combines TRBV11-2 with TRBJ2-7; D is unclear. V was cut by 2 bases and J by 4 bases, with 3 bases left in between. The germline CDR1 and CDR2 sequences are SGHAT and FQNNGV. This CDR3 is 11 amino acids long. As DNA, the CDR3 is TGTGCCAGCAGCTTACAATACGAGCAGTACTTC. Translated, it gives CASSLQYEQYF.

The rearrangement links TRBV10-3 to TRBJ2-7; 9 nucleotides agree with TRBD1. The trim removed 6 bases at V and 3 bases at J, leaving 6 bases unmatched. The CDR3 loop spans 14 amino acids. CDR1 ENHRY and CDR2 SYGVKD come from the germline V gene. As DNA, the CDR3 is TGTGCCATCAGCGCCGGGACAGGGCACTACGAGCAGTACTTC. It codes for CAISAGTGHYEQYF.

The rearrangement uses TRBV20-1 and TRBJ1-2; D might be TRBD1 (6 bases). CDR3 length: 11 residues. V lost 3 bases and J lost 4, with 6 bases in between. The germline V gene encodes CDR1 DFQATT and CDR2 SNEGSKA (reference sequence). As DNA, the CDR3 is TGCAGTGCTAGGGGGGCCTATGGCTACACCTTC. Translated: CSARGAYGYTF.

The rearrangement uses TRBV28 and TRBJ1-4; D is perhaps TRBD1 (6 bases). Trimming took off 7 bases at V and 8 bases at J, with 17 bases between the two ends. In germline, CDR1 is MDHEN, CDR2 SYDVKM. The CDR3 totals 14 residues. The chain's CDR3 is CASMRGGAREKLFF. The CDR3 DNA is TGTGCCAGCATGAGGGGGGGGGCGCGAGAAAAACTGTTTTTT.

This rearrangement joins TRBV7-9 to TRBJ1-1; no reliable D call. This CDR3 has 12 residues. The germline V gene has CDR1 SEHNR and CDR2 FQNEAQ (reference sequence). Trimming stripped 5 bases from V and 4 bases from J, with 8 bases between. This CDR3 reads CASSPEGTEAFF. CDR3 in DNA: TGTGCCAGCAGCCCAGAGGGCACTGAAGCTTTCTTT.

CDR3 in DNA: TGTGCCAGCAGCTCACCGGGACAGGGTGCCCTTGGGTATTCACCCCTCCACTTT. Translating it yields CASSSPGQGALGYSPLHF. This chain connects TRBV5-6 to TRBJ1-6; TRBD1 matches 9 bases. Germline CDR1 reads SGHDT; CDR2 reads YYEEEE. Trimming took 3 bases from V and 8 from J; bases not matched to a gene: 15. This CDR3 is built from 18 residues.

V gene TRBV6-5 combines with J gene TRBJ1-2; 7 bases match TRBD1. The CDR3 has 13 residues. Germline lookup yields CDR1 MNHEY and CDR2 SVGAGI. Germline trimming cut 4 bases from V and 4 bases from J; bases unmatched to any gene: 3. For the CDR3, the DNA is TGTGCCAGCAGTTGTGACAGGGTCTATGGCTACACCTTC. Amino acids: CASSCDRVYGYTF.

The chain recombines TRBV25-1 with TRBJ1-2, with 9 nucleotides matching TRBD1. V gave up 10 bases and J gave up 4 bases; unmatched junction bases: 7. Germline V gene lookup returns CDR1 MGHDK and CDR2 SYGVNS. The CDR3 covers 13 residues. CDR3 DNA: TGTGCCACCACGGGACAGGGAGGCTATGGCTACACCTTC. As protein: CATTGQGGYGYTF.

The chain recombines TRBV6-4 with TRBJ1-2; 8 bases map to TRBD1. Germline lookup yields CDR1 MRHNA and CDR2 SNTAGT. The CDR3 loop spans 19 amino acids. V was pared by 5 bases and J by 4 bases, with 21 bases of the junction left unmatched. The CDR3 DNA sequence: TGTGCCAGCAGTAAACCGACCGGGACAGGTGCTCTCCCTTCCTATGGCTACACCTTC. Encoded protein: CASSKPTGTGALPSYGYTF.